This T cell receptor beta chain was found in a study of T cells after yellow fever vaccination (dated by TCRdb to about 2019). Background on the whole study: The SMART-Seq v4 Ultra Low Input RNA kit was used to prepare libraries from fractions with low cell numbers. Blood was collected at multiple timepoints before and after primary and secondary immunization, and bulk PBMC replicates and cell subsets were isolated. To track T-cell clones before and after primary and booster YFV17D yellow fever vaccination, bulk TCR alpha and beta repertoires were sequenced longitudinally. Two healthy male donors made up the cohort, one aged 18 to 30 years and the other aged 30 to 40 years.

Summary of the overall study and its limitations: Only a couple of donors were included in the study, so the extent to which the findings can be generalized is limited. The secondary T-cell response was weaker than the primary response but faster, peaking on day 5 instead of day 15. A small fraction of clonotypes showed up in both the CD4 and CD8 compartments, probably as a result of convergent recombination. Because abundant contaminating clonotypes from the bulk population could be contained in FACS-sorted repertoires, computational filtering was required. Most clones expanded after primary vaccination were re-detected after the booster (almost 97% of CD4 and roughly 85% of CD8), suggesting broad memory maintenance.

TCR cDNA was synthesized by 5'RACE template switching, which introduced a universal primer site and unique molecular identifiers. Priming of cDNA synthesis was performed from both the TCR alpha and TCR beta constant segments. Library amplification involved two PCR steps, and the second step added sample barcodes and sequencing adapters. Sequencing of the libraries was done on either Illumina HiSeq 2500 (2x100 bp) or NovaSeq (2x150 bp). Under the source paper's analysis protocol: Reads were demultiplexed and collapsed into UMI consensus sequences with MIGEC, and V(D)J alignment was performed with MiXCR. Vaccine-responding clonotypes were identified with edgeR using replicate PBMC samples, with FDR below 0.01 and a log2 fold change above 5 up to day 15 being required. Bulk clonotypes were assigned CD4 or CD8 identity according to which sequenced CD4 or CD8 repertoire held them at higher abundance. The public reads were run again by TCRdb, first through fastp at Q25 and then through MiXCR, and only productive beta chains were kept. Rows merge per CDR3 protein into single entries with the most common DNA and genes. The V and J calls come from TCRdb's annotation, not from the publication. The sample records 200,000 to 300,000 distinct CDR3 sequences, roughly 13% of which are singletons. The biggest ten clones account for 0.4% to 0.65% of the sample.

This clonotype was seen a few times. The antigen this receptor binds is unknown. No quality values exist for individual bases; no much larger clone is one base distant. Including cysteine and phenylalanine, the CDR3 has 12 amino acids. Solely the CDR3 DNA is kept, with 36 bases framed from the first base. Trimmed from V: 5 bases; trimmed from J: 6 bases; junction bases lacking a gene match: 3. The germline V gene specifies KGHSH as CDR1 and LQKENI as CDR2. The treatment or condition label, read with the paper, signifies: live attenuated yellow fever vaccine strain. A standard Ficoll-Paque protocol was used to isolate PBMCs from peripheral blood. Dynabeads CD4 and CD8 positive selection kits were used to isolate the CD4 and CD8 T-cell fractions. TriZol was used to extract RNA from bulk PBMCs, CD4 and CD8 fractions, and dextramer-positive and dextramer-negative fractions.

The chain was built from TRBV18 and TRBJ2-7; a stretch of 8 junction bases matches TRBD1. The clonotype comes from a man between 25 and 39 years old who received the YFV17D yellow fever vaccine. Source: CD4+ T cells sorted from PBMCs, taken 45 days after the yellow fever booster vaccination. The CDR3 corresponds to CASSKDRAEQYF. At the DNA level, the sequence is TGTGCCAGCTCAAAGGACAGGGCCGAGCAGTACTTC. The entire variable domain, with the stretches around the CDR3 drawn from the reference TRBV18 and TRBJ2-7 proteins, is NAGVMQNPRHLVRRRGQEARLRCSPMKGHSHVYWYRQLPEEGLKFMVYLQKENIIDESGMPKERFSAEFPKEGPSILRIQQVVRGDSAAYFCASSKDRAEQYFGPGTRLTVT.